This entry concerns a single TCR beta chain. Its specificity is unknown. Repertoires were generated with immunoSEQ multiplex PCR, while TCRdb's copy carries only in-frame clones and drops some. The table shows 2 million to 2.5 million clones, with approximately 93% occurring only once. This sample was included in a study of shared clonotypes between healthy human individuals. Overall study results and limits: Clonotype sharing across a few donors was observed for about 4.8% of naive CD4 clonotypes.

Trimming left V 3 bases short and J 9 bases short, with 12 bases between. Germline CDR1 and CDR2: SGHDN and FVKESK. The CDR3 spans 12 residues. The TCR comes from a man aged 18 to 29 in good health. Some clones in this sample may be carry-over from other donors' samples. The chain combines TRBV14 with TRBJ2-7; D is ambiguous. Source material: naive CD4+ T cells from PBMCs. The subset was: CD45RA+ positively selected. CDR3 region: CASSHSEVAQYF. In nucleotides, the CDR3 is TGTGCCAGCAGCCATAGTGAGGTGGCGCAGTACTTC. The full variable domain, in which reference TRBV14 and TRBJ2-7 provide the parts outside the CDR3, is EAGVTQFPSHSVIEKGQTVTLRCDPISGHDNLYWYRRVMGKEIKFLLHFVKESKQDESGMPNNRFLAERTGGTYSTLKVQPAELEDSGVYFCASSHSEVAQYFGPGTRLTVT.